Presented here are 20 T cell receptor beta chains from one specimen sequenced in a study of response to subunit inactivated influenza vaccine. TCRdb redid the calling of the RT-PCR reads with MiXCR, one entry per CDR3 protein. The sample lists about 540,000 distinct CDR3 sequences, around 15% occurring once. This specimen was PBMCs from blood, taken roughly 13 days after vaccination. These receptors originate from a man aged 50 or older who received an inactivated influenza vaccine.

This clonotype was seen a few times. This chain links TRBV6-1 with TRBJ2-1; D is possibly TRBD1 (6 bases). The CDR3 is 15 amino acids. The V end lost 8 bases, the J end lost 8 bases, and 22 bases lay between the germline ends. Germline values: CDR1 MNHNS, CDR2 SASEGT. The CDR3 is CASHTGNRVGDEQFF. The CDR3 nucleotides read TGTGCCAGCCATACGGGAAACAGGGTAGGCGATGAGCAGTTCTTC.

The chain uses TRBV5-1 and TRBJ2-1, with TRBD1 matching over 7 bases. CDR3 length: 13 amino acids. The germline V gene has CDR1 SGHRS and CDR2 YFSETQ. The junction had 5 bases not matched to a gene; V was cut back by 4 bases and J by 7 bases. CDR3 amino acids: CASSLSRGNEQFF. The CDR3 nucleotides read TGCGCCAGCAGCCTGAGCAGGGGGAATGAGCAGTTCTTC.

The sample holds a few counts of this clonotype. The chain employs TRBV20-1 and TRBJ2-7; D is ambiguous. The CDR3 runs 11 residues. The germline CDR1 and CDR2 sequences are DFQATT and SNEGSKA (reference sequence). Trimming stripped 6 bases from V and 3 bases from J, with 9 bases between. The CDR3, as DNA: TGCAGTGCGAATGGGCGCTACGAGCAGTACTTC. This gives the protein CSANGRYEQYF.

In this sample, this clonotype turned up a few times. The chain joins TRBV4-3 to TRBJ1-3, with a tentative D call TRBD1 (5 bases). The CDR3 length is 18 residues. Between the trimmed V and J ends, which lost 0 bases and 2 bases, there was a span of 17 bases. Germline values: CDR1 LGHNA, CDR2 YSLEER. CDR3 DNA sequence: TGCGCCAGCAGCCAAGATATCGGGCCAGGGACGGCTGGAAACACCATATATTTT. This translates into CASSQDIGPGTAGNTIYF.

The V and J genes are TRBV7-9 and TRBJ2-5; the match to TRBD2 covers 8 bases. The trim removed 3 bases at V and 4 bases at J, leaving 7 bases unmatched. This CDR3 comprises 15 residues. CDR1 is SEHNR and CDR2 is FQNEAQ in the germline V gene (reference sequence). The CDR3 is CASSFGRGGGETQYF. CDR3 nucleotides: TGTGCCAGCAGCTTCGGACGGGGGGGCGGAGAGACCCAGTACTTC.

The chain links TRBV7-8 to TRBJ2-2; 9 bases map to TRBD2. The CDR3 contains 19 residues. Germline CDR1 SGHVS, CDR2 FQNEAQ. Germline trimming cut 4 bases from V and 3 bases from J; bases unmatched to any gene: 15. CDR3 sequence reads: CASSWGLAGTSRDTGELFF. The CDR3 DNA sequence: TGTGCCAGCAGCTGGGGGCTAGCGGGGACTAGCAGGGACACCGGGGAGCTGTTTTTT.

The chain joins TRBV12-3 or TRBV12-4 to TRBJ2-5; 7 bases align to TRBD1. There are 14 residues in the CDR3. With 6 bases clipped from V and 5 bases from J, the junction kept 9 bases outside the gene matches. CDR3 protein: CASSVDDREETQYF. CDR3 bases: TGTGCCAGCAGCGTAGACGACAGGGAGGAGACCCAGTACTTC.

This clonotype has more than one count but fewer than ten. This rearrangement joins TRBV13 to TRBJ2-1, with D uncertain. With 4 bases removed from V and 3 bases from J, the gap between germline ends came to 13 bases. In germline, CDR1 is PRHDT, CDR2 FYEKMQ (reference sequence). This CDR3 contains 15 residues. The CDR3 protein is CASSSARVRYNEQFF. CDR3 coding DNA: TGTGCCAGCAGCTCCGCCCGGGTTCGCTACAATGAGCAGTTCTTC.

This clonotype was found a few times. V gene TRBV7-2 combines with J gene TRBJ2-5; no definite D call. V shed 5 bases and J shed 1 base, with 8 bases lying between them. The CDR3 consists of 13 residues. The germline gives CDR1 SGHTA, CDR2 FQGNSA. The CDR3 DNA reads TGTGCCAGCAGCATGAGGAGCCAAGAGACCCAGTACTTC. Encoded protein: CASSMRSQETQYF.

The chain employs TRBV11-1 and TRBJ2-3, with 8 positions matching TRBD2. Looked up from germline, CDR1 is SGHAT and CDR2 is FQDESV (reference sequence). The CDR3 contains 15 residues. V lost 2 bases and J lost 6; bases outside the gene matches: 7. CDR3 bases: TGTGCCAGCAGCTTATTAGCGGGGCCCTGGGATACGCAGTATTTT. As protein: CASSLLAGPWDTQYF.

The chain links TRBV15 to TRBJ2-2; TRBD1 matches at 9 bases. The junction had 7 bases not matched to a gene; V was cut back by 1 base and J by 7 bases. The CDR3 runs to 16 residues. Germline CDR1 LNHNV, CDR2 YYDKDF (reference sequence). In DNA, the CDR3 is TGTGCCACCAGCAGAGCCGGGACAGGGTTTTTCGGGGAGCTGTTTTTT. It specifies CATSRAGTGFFGELFF.

This chain uses TRBV7-2 with TRBJ2-7; no clear D. Trimming stripped 1 base from V and 0 bases from J, with 10 bases between. The CDR3 runs to 15 residues. Germline-derived CDR1 and CDR2 are SGHTA and FQGNSA. This chain's CDR3 is CASSLVVGNSYEQYF. CDR3 DNA sequence: TGTGCCAGCAGCTTAGTCGTGGGCAACTCCTACGAGCAGTACTTC. Together with reference TRBV7-2 and TRBJ2-7, the CDR3 gives the full variable domain: GAGVSQSPSNKVTEKGKDVELRCDPISGHTALYWYRQSLGQGLEFLIYFQGNSAPDKSGLPSDRFSAERTGGSVSTLTIQRTQQEDSAVYLCASSLVVGNSYEQYFGPGTRLTVT.

The V and J genes are TRBV6-2 or TRBV6-3 and TRBJ1-2; unclear D gene. CDR1 and CDR2 (germline): MNHEY, SVGEGT. The V and J ends lost 6 bases and 6 bases respectively, with 17 bases between them. This CDR3 has 14 amino acids. CDR3 region: CASRPAGREHGYTF. CDR3 DNA: TGTGCCAGCAGGCCAGCCGGAAGGGAACATGGCTACACCTTC.

This chain connects TRBV4-1 to TRBJ2-5; D gene uncertain. Germline lookup yields CDR1 MGHRA and CDR2 YSYEKL. With 1 base removed from V and 1 base from J, the gap between germline ends came to 13 bases. This CDR3 has 16 amino acids. The CDR3 DNA sequence: TGCGCCAGCAGCCAAGGCATGGCAGGCCCCCAAGAGACCCAGTACTTC. Translation: CASSQGMAGPQETQYF.

This chain uses TRBV12-3 or TRBV12-4 with TRBJ1-2; 8 nucleotides agree with TRBD1. The CDR3 has 13 residues. With 4 bases clipped from V and 7 bases from J, the junction kept 5 bases outside the gene matches. The CDR3: CASSYQGASGYTF. Written as DNA, the CDR3 is TGTGCCAGCAGTTACCAGGGGGCCTCTGGCTACACCTTC.

This chain connects TRBV7-2 to TRBJ1-3, with D hard to call. This CDR3 has 14 amino acids. Per the germline V gene, CDR1 is SGHTA and CDR2 is FQGNSA. Trimming removed 0 bases from V and 4 bases from J, with 7 bases in between. The CDR3 here is CASSLARSGNTIYF. In nucleotides, the CDR3 is TGTGCCAGCAGCTTAGCACGGTCCGGAAACACCATATATTTT.

The CDR3 spells CASRPTDNEQFF. In DNA, the CDR3 is TGTGCCAGCAGACCGACAGACAATGAGCAGTTCTTC. The chain employs TRBV12-3 or TRBV12-4 and TRBJ2-1, with D maybe TRBD1 (5 bases). This CDR3 is built from 12 residues. Deletions cut 6 bases from V and 5 bases from J, with 8 bases between.

Ten or more counts support this clonotype. Mismatch with germline at one junction end may stem from a read error. The genes are TRBV5-1 and TRBJ2-3; possibly TRBD2 for D (5 bases). The CDR3 consists of 14 residues. Per the germline V gene, CDR1 is SGHRS and CDR2 is YFSETQ. The CDR3 coding sequence is TGTGCCAGCAGTTTAGCGCAGGACACAGATACGCAGTATTTT. Translation: CASSLAQDTDTQYF.

This clonotype was detected ten times or more. J is TRBJ1-2 and V is TRBV28; possibly TRBD1 for D (5 bases). The CDR3 is made up of 13 amino acids. V gave up 2 bases and J gave up 3 bases, with 7 bases separating them. CDR1 and CDR2 (germline): MDHEN, SYDVKM. CDR3 region: CASSLGGYYGYTF. CDR3 sequence (DNA): TGTGCCAGCAGTTTAGGGGGGTACTATGGCTACACCTTC.

This chain links TRBV10-3 with TRBJ2-3; D gene uncertain. CDR3 length: 13 amino acids. Between the trimmed V and J ends, which lost 6 bases and 5 bases, there was a span of 12 bases. CDR1 ENHRY and CDR2 SYGVKD come from the germline V gene. The DNA for the CDR3 is TGTGCCATCAGCAACCCGAACAGAGATACGCAGTATTTT. Its protein product is CAISNPNRDTQYF.